The 8 T cell receptor beta chains in this list originate from one sample, sequenced in a study of blood T cell repertoires in COVID-19. Sequencing used immunoSEQ multiplex PCR; TCRdb keeps in-frame clones, though not all of them. The top ten hold roughly 6.2% of the sample, which has some 210,000 clones, around nine tenths seen once. Sequencing was carried out using peripheral blood. These receptors were taken from a woman in her forties who had recovered from COVID-19.

The rearrangement uses TRBV6-2 or TRBV6-3 and TRBJ2-7; 11 positions match TRBD2. The CDR3 extends over 18 amino acids. CDR1 is MNHEY and CDR2 is SVGEGT in the germline V gene. Trimming removed 4 bases from V and 0 bases from J; junction bases left unmatched: 11. CDR3 in amino acids: CASSSPSGRNSFSYEQYF. In DNA, the CDR3 is TGTGCCAGCAGTTCCCCTAGCGGGAGGAACTCCTTCTCCTACGAGCAGTACTTC.

The rearrangement uses TRBV5-1 and TRBJ2-3; 7 nucleotides agree with TRBD2. The CDR3 is 14 amino acids. Trimming cost V 6 bases and J 2 bases; bases outside gene matches: 6. CDR1 is SGHRS and CDR2 is YFSETQ in the germline V gene. This CDR3 reads CASIRGDPTDTQYF. The CDR3 coding sequence is TGCGCCAGCATCCGGGGGGACCCCACAGATACGCAGTATTTT. The full variable domain, completed using reference TRBV5-1 and TRBJ2-3, is KAGVTQTPRYLIKTRGQQVTLSCSPISGHRSVSWYQQTPGQGLQFLFEYFSETQRNKGNFPGRFSGRQFSNSRSEMNVSTLELGDSALYLCASIRGDPTDTQYFGPGTRLTVL.

CDR3 sequence (DNA): TGTGCCAGCAGCGTATACGGGGGAACCGGAGATACGCAGTATTTT. Amino acid sequence: CASSVYGGTGDTQYF. The V call is TRBV9, the J call TRBJ2-3, with D possibly matching TRBD2 (6 bases). Trimming left V 1 base short and J 5 bases short, with 14 bases between. Per the germline V gene, CDR1 is SGDLS and CDR2 is YYNGEE. CDR3 length: 15 amino acids.

The V gene is TRBV13, the J gene TRBJ2-7, with 8 bases identical to TRBD1. Trimming cost V 4 bases and J 5 bases; bases outside gene matches: 7. This CDR3 is 14 amino acids long. CDR1 is PRHDT and CDR2 is FYEKMQ in the germline V gene (reference sequence). CDR3 DNA sequence: TGTGCCAGCAGCTACGCCGGGACAGGCAACGAGCAGTACTTC. Residues: CASSYAGTGNEQYF.

This chain connects TRBV10-3 to TRBJ1-5; 9 positions agree with TRBD1. V gave up 2 bases and J gave up 6 bases; unmatched junction bases: 5. The CDR3 totals 15 residues. The germline V gene encodes CDR1 ENHRY and CDR2 SYGVKD. The CDR3 nucleotides read TGTGCCATCAGTGAGGGGGGGGACAGGGCTCAGCCCCAGCATTTT. It yields the protein CAISEGGDRAQPQHF.

V usage is TRBV6-5 and J usage is TRBJ2-1, with D maybe TRBD2 (6 bases). CDR1 is MNHEY and CDR2 is SVGAGI in the germline V gene. The CDR3 loop spans 15 amino acids. V was clipped by 6 bases and J by 0 bases, with 12 bases between them. The CDR3 reads CASRYSGSSYNEQFF. The CDR3 nucleotides are TGTGCCAGCAGATATAGCGGAAGCTCCTACAATGAGCAGTTCTTC.

The sample holds one count of this clone. The rearrangement links TRBV4-3 to TRBJ2-5, with 13 bases that match TRBD2. V lost 0 bases to trimming and J lost 1 base; unmatched junction nucleotides: 5. This CDR3 spans 18 amino acids. Germline loops: CDR1 LGHNA, CDR2 YSLEER. The CDR3 region is CASSQDWTSGRPQETQYF. The CDR3 region has the DNA TGCGCCAGCAGCCAAGATTGGACTAGCGGGAGACCCCAAGAGACCCAGTACTTC.

The rearrangement uses TRBV18 and TRBJ2-2; 9 bases line up with TRBD2. There are 21 residues in the CDR3. With V trimmed by 3 bases and J by 4 bases, 21 bases remained unmatched. CDR1 KGHSH and CDR2 LQKENI come from the germline V gene. The CDR3 region is CASSPPPRGSGRAAGTGELFF. The CDR3 DNA reads as TGTGCCAGCTCACCTCCCCCCCGCGGTAGCGGGAGAGCGGCGGGCACCGGGGAGCTGTTTTTT.